This passage covers 24 T cell receptor beta chains from one sample sequenced in a study of breast tumors, draining lymph nodes, adjacent tissues. One entry per CDR3 protein, called by TCRdb with MiXCR from the multiplex PCR reads. The sample holds 20,000 to 25,000 distinct CDR3 sequences, roughly 55% seen once. Input material: breast tumor tissue. The receptors were gathered from a female donor with breast cancer. Some clones in this sample may be carry-over from other donors' samples.

In the case of this clonotype: An end of the junction differs from the germline gene, which may be a read error. V is TRBV7-6 and J is TRBJ1-3; D unresolved. The germline CDR1 and CDR2 sequences are SGHVS and FNYEAQ. This CDR3 is 16 amino acids long. CDR3: CASNLDGRIPGNTIYF. For the CDR3, the DNA is TGTGCCAGCAACTTAGACGGGAGGATCCCTGGAAACACCATATATTTT.

Concerning this clonotype: One junction end does not reproduce the germline sequence, and a read error may be involved. The chain links TRBV24-1 to TRBJ2-1; 7 bases are a match to TRBD1. CDR3 length: 14 residues. Germline V gene lookup returns CDR1 KGHDR and CDR2 SFDVKD. The CDR3 protein is CATGRTGTQNGEFF. The CDR3 DNA is TGTGCCACCGGGCGGACAGGAACCCAAAATGGGGAGTTTTTC.

This clonotype was counted many times. The chain employs TRBV6-5 and TRBJ1-5; 10 nucleotides line up with TRBD1. The CDR3 runs 15 residues. The junction had 2 bases not matched to a gene; V was cut back by 0 bases and J by 6 bases. Germline CDR1 and CDR2: MNHEY and SVGAGI. CDR3 nucleotide sequence: TGTGCCAGCAGTTACTCGGGACAGGGGACTCAGCCCCAGCATTTT. This codes for CASSYSGQGTQPQHF.

This clonotype was recorded many times. J is TRBJ2-2 and V is TRBV20-1, with a tentative D call TRBD2 (6 bases). Germline lookup yields CDR1 DFQATT and CDR2 SNEGSKA (reference sequence). V lost 3 bases and J lost 0, with 14 bases in between. The CDR3 is 16 amino acids. In DNA, the CDR3 is TGCAGTGCTAGGGACGGGAGAATTCCGAACACCGGGGAGCTGTTTTTT. Translating gives CSARDGRIPNTGELFF.

The genes are TRBV6-6 and TRBJ2-3, with D unresolved. V was trimmed by 5 bases and J by 5 bases, leaving 8 bases between them. This CDR3 is built from 12 residues. Per the germline V gene, CDR1 is MNHNY and CDR2 is SVGAGI (reference sequence). The CDR3 DNA follows: TGTGCCAGCAGTCCAGCCAGAGATACGCAGTATTTT. It codes for CASSPARDTQYF.

As concerns this clonotype: No conserved phenylalanine or tryptophan ends this CDR3, so it is likely a read error. The chain carries TRBV19 and TRBJ1-1; no reliable D call. Trimming removed 4 bases at V and 0 bases at J, with 15 bases between. Germline-derived CDR1 and CDR2 are LNHDA and SQIVND (reference sequence). The CDR3 totals 16 residues. The CDR3 reads CASSSVGYGMNTEAFS. CDR3 nucleotides: TGTGCCAGTAGTAGCGTGGGGTACGGAATGAACACTGAAGCTTTCTCT.

This clonotype has ten or more counts. This rearrangement joins TRBV7-3 to TRBJ1-1; possibly TRBD1 for D (5 bases). The CDR3 contains 13 residues. V was trimmed by 1 base and J by 11 bases, leaving 14 bases between them. Germline V lookup: CDR1 SGHTA, CDR2 FQGTGA. The CDR3 DNA sequence: TGTGCCAGCAGCTTAAATCCCGGGGGGGTGGCTTTCTTT. This sequence encodes CASSLNPGGVAFF. The full variable domain, completed using reference TRBV7-3 and TRBJ1-1, is GAGVSQTPSNKVTEKGKYVELRCDPISGHTALYWYRQSLGQGPEFLIYFQGTGAADDSGLPNDRFFAVRPEGSVSTLKIQRTERGDSAVYLCASSLNPGGVAFFGQGTRLTVV.

By frequency in the sample, this clonotype is medium-sized. V gene TRBV5-1 combines with J gene TRBJ1-4; 7 bases map to TRBD1. From germline, CDR1 is SGHRS and CDR2 YFSETQ. V lost 0 bases, J lost 4 bases, and 6 bases stayed unmatched. There are 16 residues in the CDR3. CDR3 loop: CASSLATGQYNEKLFF. CDR3 in DNA: TGCGCCAGCAGCTTGGCCACGGGACAGTATAATGAAAAACTGTTTTTT. The variable domain in full, with the rest retrieved from reference TRBV5-1 and TRBJ1-4, is KAGVTQTPRYLIKTRGQQVTLSCSPISGHRSVSWYQQTPGQGLQFLFEYFSETQRNKGNFPGRFSGRQFSNSRSEMNVSTLELGDSALYLCASSLATGQYNEKLFFGSGTQLSVL.

This clonotype was seen at least ten times. This sequence joins TRBV20-1 and TRBJ2-5; TRBD2 aligns across 8 bases. The CDR3 totals 14 residues. The V gene end was trimmed by 2 bases and the J gene end by 5 bases; junction bases not matched to a gene: 7. The germline gives CDR1 DFQATT, CDR2 SNEGSKA (reference sequence). The CDR3 region has the DNA TGCAGTGCTAGAAGCGGGGGCGGGTCGGAGACCCAGTACTTC. Translating it yields CSARSGGGSETQYF.

This clonotype was detected many times. The chain joins TRBV6-1 to TRBJ1-4, with TRBD1 matching over 10 bases. Looked up from germline, CDR1 is MNHNS and CDR2 is SASEGT. V trimming: 6 bases; J trimming: 5 bases; junction bases outside the gene matches: 3. The CDR3 runs to 14 residues. This chain's CDR3 is CASSWGQGNEKLFF. The CDR3 region has the DNA TGTGCCAGCAGCTGGGGACAGGGGAATGAAAAACTGTTTTTT.

This clonotype was recorded at least ten times. A much larger clonotype is one base distant, so this may be a read error. The DNA is left out, because the CDR3 cannot be placed on it with certainty; the CDR3 is given as TCRdb lists it. The chain joins TRBV15 to TRBJ2-1; the table's D call TRBD2 went unverified against the DNA. Ends included, the CDR3 has 15 residues. Germline assignment: CDR1 LNHNV and CDR2 YYDKDF (reference sequence). The CDR3 here is CATSRVAGGNNERFF.

This clonotype was observed a single time. The chain couples TRBV5-1 to TRBJ1-4; D not certain. There are 15 residues in the CDR3. Germline V gene lookup returns CDR1 SGHRS and CDR2 YFSETQ. V was shortened by 5 bases and J by 4 bases, with 15 bases between the two germline ends. The CDR3 is CASSSEGAGNEKLFF. The CDR3 nucleotides read TGCGCCAGCAGTTCCGAGGGCGCCGGTAATGAAAAACTGTTTTTT.

This chain links TRBV2 with TRBJ1-6, with 7 bases aligning to TRBD1. Germline loops: CDR1 SNHLY, CDR2 FYNNEI. With 4 bases clipped from V and 7 bases from J, the junction kept 7 bases outside the gene matches. The CDR3 is 15 amino acids. Written as DNA, the CDR3 is TGTGCCAGCAGTGGGGGCACAGGGGAAAATTCACCCCTCCACTTT. This sequence encodes CASSGGTGENSPLHF.

At least ten counts were recorded for this clonotype. The chain is built from TRBV4-3 and TRBJ2-1; D may correspond to TRBD1 or TRBD2 (6 bases each). This CDR3 has 18 amino acids. Trimming shortened V by 0 bases and J by 0 bases, and 15 bases separated the two germline ends. Per germline, CDR1 LGHNA and CDR2 YSLEER. The CDR3: CASSQDVPGARSYNEQFF. CDR3 DNA: TGCGCCAGCAGCCAAGATGTCCCGGGGGCCCGCTCCTACAATGAGCAGTTCTTC.

The gene calls are TRBV20-1 and TRBJ2-1, with 12 nucleotides matching TRBD2. Germline CDR1 and CDR2: DFQATT and SNEGSKA (reference sequence). J was trimmed by 7 bases and V by 3 bases; bases with no gene match: 16. The CDR3 consists of 18 residues. This CDR3 is CSARPLAGGADYMNEQFF. The CDR3 DNA follows: TGCAGTGCTAGGCCTCTAGCGGGGGGGGCAGACTACATGAATGAGCAGTTCTTC.

Only one count was recorded for this clonotype. The chain employs TRBV20-1 and TRBJ1-6; no reliable D call. There are 17 residues in the CDR3. Germline V gene lookup returns CDR1 DFQATT and CDR2 SNEGSKA (reference sequence). V lost 6 bases, J lost 0 bases, and 18 bases lay in between. The CDR3 protein is CSALERTRSSYNSPLHF. The CDR3 DNA follows: TGCAGTGCCTTAGAGCGGACTAGGAGCTCCTATAATTCACCCCTCCACTTT.

This sequence joins TRBV15 and TRBJ2-7; D gene uncertain. The CDR3 consists of 13 residues. V lost 6 bases, J lost 4 bases, and 13 bases lay in between. Germline V gene data show CDR1 as LNHNV and CDR2 as YYDKDF (reference sequence). The chain's CDR3 is CATSPDKLYEQYF. CDR3 sequence (DNA): TGTGCCACCAGTCCTGACAAATTATACGAGCAGTACTTC.

This clonotype was picked up many times. The junction departs from germline at one end; a sequencing error may be responsible. The rearrangement links TRBV27 to TRBJ2-1, with 8 bases aligning to TRBD1. Germline CDR1 and CDR2: MNHEY and SMNVEV (reference sequence). The CDR3 is 15 amino acids. The CDR3, as DNA: TGTGCCAGCAGTCTATCTGACAGGGGCCACAATGAGCAGTTCTTC. Protein: CASSLSDRGHNEQFF.

The chain employs TRBV11-3 and TRBJ2-7; a possible D gene is TRBD2 (6 bases). Germline V CDR1 and CDR2: SGHNT, YENEEA. The CDR3 covers 16 residues. V lost 4 bases and J 4 bases, leaving 20 bases between the germline ends. CDR3 nucleotides: TGTGCCAGCAGCTCCGACTACACCGGGGGAGGATACGAGCAGTACTTC. Encoded protein: CASSSDYTGGGYEQYF.

On this clonotype itself: An end of the junction does not agree with germline; a read error may underlie this. This chain uses TRBV7-9 with TRBJ1-2, with 7 bases fitting TRBD1. CDR1 SEHNR and CDR2 FQNEAQ come from the germline V gene (reference sequence). The CDR3 contains 15 residues. The CDR3 sequence: CASSLVRQGRNGYPF. The CDR3 DNA follows: TGTGCCAGCAGCTTAGTTCGACAGGGACGGAATGGCTACCCCTTC.

This clonotype was seen repeatedly, ten times or more. The rearrangement links TRBV5-6 to TRBJ2-5; a weak D match, TRBD1 (6 bases). Germline assignment: CDR1 SGHDT and CDR2 YYEEEE. CDR3 length: 15 residues. V dropped 2 bases and J dropped 2 bases, with 13 bases sitting between them. The CDR3 sequence is CASSFGTSGQETQYF. CDR3 DNA: TGTGCCAGCAGCTTCGGGACATCGGGTCAAGAGACCCAGTACTTC. Combining the CDR3 with reference TRBV5-6 and TRBJ2-5 gives the whole variable domain DAGVTQSPTHLIKTRGQQVTLRCSPKSGHDTVSWYQQALGQGPQFIFQYYEEEERQRGNFPDRFSGHQFPNYSSELNVNALLLGDSALYLCASSFGTSGQETQYFGPGTRLLVL.

Ten or more counts support this clonotype. The chain couples TRBV19 to TRBJ2-7, with D unresolved. Trimming cost V 1 base and J 2 bases, with 3 bases left between them. CDR3 length: 12 residues. The V gene's germline CDR1 is LNHDA and CDR2 SQIVND (reference sequence). CDR3 residues: CASSIGTYEQYF. DNA for the CDR3: TGTGCCAGTAGTATAGGGACCTACGAGCAGTACTTC.

This clonotype was observed many times. The chain links TRBV7-9 to TRBJ1-1, with a tentative D call TRBD1 (5 bases). Germline V lookup: CDR1 SEHNR, CDR2 FQNEAQ (reference sequence). This CDR3 has 13 residues. V was pared by 2 bases and J by 6 bases, with 10 bases between. In DNA, the CDR3 is TGTGCCAGCAGCTTACTCCGGGGGGCTGAAGCTTTCTTT. It translates to CASSLLRGAEAFF.

The chain recombines TRBV2 with TRBJ1-2; no definite D call. The V gene's germline CDR1 is SNHLY and CDR2 FYNNEI. The CDR3 is 13 amino acids. V was pared by 8 bases and J by 5 bases, with 15 bases between. CDR3 nucleotide sequence: TGTGCCAGCTGCCTGGGGTCGGAGTATGGCTACACCTTC. This translates into CASCLGSEYGYTF.